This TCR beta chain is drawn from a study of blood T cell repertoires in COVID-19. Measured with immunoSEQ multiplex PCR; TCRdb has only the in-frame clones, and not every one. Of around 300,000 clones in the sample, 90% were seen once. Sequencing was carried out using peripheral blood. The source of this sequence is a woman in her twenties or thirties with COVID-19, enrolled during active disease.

CDR3 sequence (DNA): TGTGCCAGCAGCCCCCTGACTAGCGGGGACTACGAGCAGTACTTC. Translation gives CASSPLTSGDYEQYF. The genes are TRBV28 and TRBJ2-7; 11 bases align to TRBD2. CDR3 length equals 15 residues. The ends lost 6 bases at V and 3 bases at J; junction bases unmatched: 7. Germline V gives CDR1 MDHEN, CDR2 SYDVKM.